Shown below are 2 T cell receptor beta chains from a single sample sequenced in a study of human T cells and chemical hapten exposure. The time point denotes: pre-sensitization, week 0. Stated treatment: therapeutic diphenylcyclopropenone sensitization with weekly scalp DPC. TCRdb reanalysed the RACE reads using MiXCR and keeps one entry per CDR3 protein. The data show about 85,000 distinct CDR3 sequences, about 8% seen once. The material sequenced was whole blood, taken in connection with sensitization to the hapten diphenylcyclopropenone (DPC). The receptors come from a man aged 35-49 years with alopecia areata. Some clones in this sample may be carry-over from other donors' samples.

The chain is built from TRBV5-1 and TRBJ2-1; 7 bases fit TRBD2. Trimming took 1 base from V and 3 from J; bases not matched to a gene: 7. The CDR3 runs 16 residues. Germline CDR1 reads SGHRS; CDR2 reads YFSETQ. CDR3 nucleotide sequence: TGCGCCAGCAGCTTGCCAGCGGGGATCTTCTACAATGAGCAGTTCTTC. Translated, it gives CASSLPAGIFYNEQFF.

The table lists this clonotype with a few counts. V and J are TRBV7-9 and TRBJ2-3, with TRBD2 matching over 14 bases. With V trimmed by 4 bases and J by 3 bases, 18 bases remained unmatched. Germline lookup yields CDR1 SEHNR and CDR2 FQNEAQ (reference sequence). The CDR3 is 21 amino acids. The CDR3 coding sequence is TGTGCCAGCAGCTATACACCCGGGACTAGCGGGAGAAAGGGTTTAACAGATACGCAGTATTTT. The encoded protein is CASSYTPGTSGRKGLTDTQYF.